This T cell receptor beta chain was sequenced during a study of cytomegalovirus exposure and HLA in healthy donors. Study-level background: Researchers previously reported finding 90 million to 120 million unique TCR beta sequences from around 200 million T cells. Study-wide findings and caveats: CMV serostatus was the only recorded immune exposure for donors. Reports indicated that the classifier achieved high specificity and sensitivity in diagnosing cytomegalovirus status.

This PCR relied on a set of 60 Vbeta primers and 13 Jbeta primers. Profiling relied on immunoSEQ multiplex PCR, and the TCRdb table lists in-frame clones only, not all of them. The data show some 110,000 clones, around 10% seen once. Germline V gives CDR1 SGHNT, CDR2 YYREEE (reference sequence). The CDR3 covers 14 residues. Trimming left V 0 bases short and J 8 bases short, with 14 bases between. The sample holds a few counts of this clone. The antigen is not known. Sequenced: PBMCs. The gene calls are TRBV5-4 and TRBJ1-2, with a tentative D call TRBD1 (6 bases). The TCR sequence derives from a man aged 30-40 years in good health and CMV-seronegative. The CDR3 protein is CASSLGGQRRGYTF. The DNA of the CDR3 is TGTGCCAGCAGCTTGGGGGGGCAACGGAGGGGCTACACCTTC.